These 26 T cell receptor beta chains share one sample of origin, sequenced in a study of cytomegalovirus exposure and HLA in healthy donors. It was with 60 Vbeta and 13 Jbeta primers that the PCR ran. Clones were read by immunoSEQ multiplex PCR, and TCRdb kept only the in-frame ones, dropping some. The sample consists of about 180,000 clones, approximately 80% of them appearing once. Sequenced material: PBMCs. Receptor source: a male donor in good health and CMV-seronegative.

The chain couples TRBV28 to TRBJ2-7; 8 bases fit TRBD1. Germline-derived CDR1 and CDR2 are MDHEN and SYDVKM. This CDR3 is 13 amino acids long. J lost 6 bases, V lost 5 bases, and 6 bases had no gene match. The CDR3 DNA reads TGTGCCAGCAGTATTTCGACAGGGGTCGAGCAGTACTTC. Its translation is CASSISTGVEQYF.

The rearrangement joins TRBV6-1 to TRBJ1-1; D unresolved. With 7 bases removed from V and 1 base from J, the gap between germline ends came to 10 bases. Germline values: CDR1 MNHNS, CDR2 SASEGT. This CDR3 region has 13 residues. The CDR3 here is CASKKEWNTEAFF. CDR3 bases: TGTGCCAGCAAGAAGGAGTGGAACACTGAAGCTTTCTTT.

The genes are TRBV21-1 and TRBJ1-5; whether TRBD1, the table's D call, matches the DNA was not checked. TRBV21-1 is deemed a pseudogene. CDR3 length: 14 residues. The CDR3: CASRAGQPNQPQHF. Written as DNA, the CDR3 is TGTGCCAGCAGGGCAGGACAGCCCAATCAGCCCCAGCATTTT.

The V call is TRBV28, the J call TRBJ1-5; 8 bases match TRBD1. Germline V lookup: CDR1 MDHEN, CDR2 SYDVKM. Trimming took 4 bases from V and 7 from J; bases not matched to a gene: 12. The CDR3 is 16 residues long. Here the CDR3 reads CASSSRGQVRWQPQHF. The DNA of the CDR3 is TGTGCCAGCAGTTCCAGGGGGCAGGTAAGATGGCAGCCCCAGCATTTT.

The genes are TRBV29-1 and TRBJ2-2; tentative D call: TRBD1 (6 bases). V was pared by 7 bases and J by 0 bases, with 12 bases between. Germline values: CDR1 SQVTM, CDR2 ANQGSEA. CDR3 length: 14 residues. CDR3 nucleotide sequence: TGCAGCGCCAGGACAGACGCGAACACCGGGGAGCTGTTTTTT. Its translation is CSARTDANTGELFF.

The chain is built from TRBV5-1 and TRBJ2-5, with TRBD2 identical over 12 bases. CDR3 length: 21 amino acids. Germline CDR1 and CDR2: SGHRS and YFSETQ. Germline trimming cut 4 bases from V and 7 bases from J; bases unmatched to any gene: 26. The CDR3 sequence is CASSLLQSWTSGESFTGTQYF. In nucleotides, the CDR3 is TGCGCCAGCAGCCTTTTACAATCTTGGACTAGCGGGGAATCGTTTACGGGGACCCAGTACTTC.

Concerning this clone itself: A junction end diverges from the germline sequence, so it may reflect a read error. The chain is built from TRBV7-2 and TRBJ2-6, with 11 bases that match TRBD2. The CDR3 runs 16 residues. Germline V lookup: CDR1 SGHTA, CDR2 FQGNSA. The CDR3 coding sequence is TGTGCCGGCAGATTAGCGGGGGGGCAAGGGGCCAACGTCCTGACTTTC. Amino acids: CAGRLAGGQGANVLTF.

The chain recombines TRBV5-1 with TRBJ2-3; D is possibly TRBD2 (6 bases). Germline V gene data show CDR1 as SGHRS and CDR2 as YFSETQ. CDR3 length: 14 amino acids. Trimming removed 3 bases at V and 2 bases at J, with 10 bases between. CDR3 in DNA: TGCGCCAGCAGCTCGACTAGGCCCACAGATACGCAGTATTTT. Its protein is CASSSTRPTDTQYF.

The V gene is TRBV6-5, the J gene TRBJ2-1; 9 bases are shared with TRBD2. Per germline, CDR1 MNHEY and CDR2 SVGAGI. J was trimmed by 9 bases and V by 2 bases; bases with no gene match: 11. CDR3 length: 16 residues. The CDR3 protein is CASSYAREGPSSEQFF. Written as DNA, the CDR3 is TGTGCCAGCAGTTACGCGCGGGAGGGGCCTTCAAGTGAGCAGTTCTTC.

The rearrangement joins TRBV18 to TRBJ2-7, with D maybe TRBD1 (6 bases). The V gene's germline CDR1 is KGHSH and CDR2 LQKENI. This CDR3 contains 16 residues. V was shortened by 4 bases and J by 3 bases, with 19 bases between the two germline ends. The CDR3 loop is CASSRGWQGSIYEQYF. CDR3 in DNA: TGTGCCAGCTCACGGGGCTGGCAGGGGTCTATCTACGAGCAGTACTTC.

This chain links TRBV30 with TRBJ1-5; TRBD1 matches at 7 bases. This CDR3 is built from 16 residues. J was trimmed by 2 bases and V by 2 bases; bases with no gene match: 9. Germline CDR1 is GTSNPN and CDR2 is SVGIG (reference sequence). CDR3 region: CAWSRTGAWGNQPQHF. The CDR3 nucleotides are TGTGCCTGGAGTCGTACAGGGGCTTGGGGCAATCAGCCCCAGCATTTT.

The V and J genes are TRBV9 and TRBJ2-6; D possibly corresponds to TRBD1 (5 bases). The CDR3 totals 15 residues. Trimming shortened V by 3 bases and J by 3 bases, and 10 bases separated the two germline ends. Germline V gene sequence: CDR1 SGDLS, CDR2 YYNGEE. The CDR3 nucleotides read TGTGCCAGCAGCGCCCAGGGTGTTGGGGCCAACGTCCTGACTTTC. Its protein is CASSAQGVGANVLTF.

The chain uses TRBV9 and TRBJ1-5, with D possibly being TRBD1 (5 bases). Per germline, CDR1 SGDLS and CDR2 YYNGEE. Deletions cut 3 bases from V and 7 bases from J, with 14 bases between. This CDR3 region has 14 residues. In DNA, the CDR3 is TGTGCCAGCAGCGCCGGGGGTGCCGGACAGCCCCAGCATTTT. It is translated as CASSAGGAGQPQHF. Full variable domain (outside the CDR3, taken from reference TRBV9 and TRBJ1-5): DSGVTQTPKHLITATGQRVTLRCSPRSGDLSVYWYQQSLDQGLQFLIQYYNGEERAKGNILERFSAQQFPDLHSELNLSSLELGDSALYFCASSAGGAGQPQHFGDGTRLSIL.

The chain's CDR3 is CASSPGLAVIQETQYF. The CDR3 DNA follows: TGTGCCAGCAGCCCCGGACTAGCCGTGATACAGGAGACCCAGTACTTC. The chain uses TRBV7-2 and TRBJ2-5; 8 bases are shared with TRBD2. CDR3 length equals 16 residues. In germline, CDR1 is SGHTA, CDR2 FQGNSA. After removal of 5 bases from V and 5 bases from J, the junction contained 13 bases not matched to a gene.

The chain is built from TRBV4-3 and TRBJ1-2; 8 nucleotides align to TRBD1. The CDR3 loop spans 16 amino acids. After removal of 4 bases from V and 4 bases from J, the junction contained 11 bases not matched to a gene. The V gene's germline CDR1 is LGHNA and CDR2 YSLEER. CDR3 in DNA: TGCGCCAGCAGCCTCCTCCTCACAGGGGGGAGCTATGGCTACACCTTC. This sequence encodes CASSLLLTGGSYGYTF.

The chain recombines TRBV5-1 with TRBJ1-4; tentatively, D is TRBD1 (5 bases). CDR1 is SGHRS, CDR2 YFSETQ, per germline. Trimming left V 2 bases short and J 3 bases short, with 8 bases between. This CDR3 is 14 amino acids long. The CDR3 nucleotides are TGCGCCAGCAGCTTATCGGGGGCTAATGAAAAACTGTTTTTT. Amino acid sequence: CASSLSGANEKLFF.

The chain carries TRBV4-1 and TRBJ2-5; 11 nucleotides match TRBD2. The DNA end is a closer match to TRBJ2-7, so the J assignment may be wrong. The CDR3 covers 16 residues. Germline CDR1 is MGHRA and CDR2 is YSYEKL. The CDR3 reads CASSQDWASGRYEQYF. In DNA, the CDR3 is TGCGCCAGCAGCCAAGATTGGGCTAGCGGGAGGTACGAGCAGTACTTC.

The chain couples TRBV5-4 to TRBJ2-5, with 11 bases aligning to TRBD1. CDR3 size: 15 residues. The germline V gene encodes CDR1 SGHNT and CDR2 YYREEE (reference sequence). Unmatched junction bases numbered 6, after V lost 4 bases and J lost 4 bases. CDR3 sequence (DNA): TGTGCCAGCAGCAAAGGACAGGGGGCGCGAGAGACCCAGTACTTC. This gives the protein CASSKGQGARETQYF.

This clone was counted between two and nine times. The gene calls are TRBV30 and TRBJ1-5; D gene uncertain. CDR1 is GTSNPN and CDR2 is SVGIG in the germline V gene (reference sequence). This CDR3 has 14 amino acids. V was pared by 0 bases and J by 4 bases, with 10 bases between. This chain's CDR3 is CAWSVQWENQPQHF. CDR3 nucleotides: TGTGCCTGGAGTGTACAATGGGAGAATCAGCCCCAGCATTTT.

CDR3 DNA: TGCGCCAGCAGCCAGATTCGACTAGCCGAATACGAGCAGTACTTC. Protein product: CASSQIRLAEYEQYF. The chain combines TRBV4-1 with TRBJ2-7; 7 bases line up with TRBD2. This CDR3 region has 15 residues. The junction had 9 bases not matched to a gene; V was cut back by 3 bases and J by 4 bases. Germline lookup yields CDR1 MGHRA and CDR2 YSYEKL.

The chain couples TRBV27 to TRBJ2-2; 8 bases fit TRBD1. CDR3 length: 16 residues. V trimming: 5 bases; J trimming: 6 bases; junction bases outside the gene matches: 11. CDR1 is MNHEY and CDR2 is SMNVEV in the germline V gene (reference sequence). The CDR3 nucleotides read TGTGCCAGCAGTCGAGGACAGGGAAGGTTTCCCGGGGAGCTGTTTTTT. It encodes CASSRGQGRFPGELFF.

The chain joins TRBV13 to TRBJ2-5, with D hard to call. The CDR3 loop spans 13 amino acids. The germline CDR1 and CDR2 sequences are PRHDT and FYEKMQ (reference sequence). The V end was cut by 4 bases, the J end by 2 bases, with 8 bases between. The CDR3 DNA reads TGTGCCAGCAGCTCGCCTAATCAAGAGACCCAGTACTTC. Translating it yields CASSSPNQETQYF.

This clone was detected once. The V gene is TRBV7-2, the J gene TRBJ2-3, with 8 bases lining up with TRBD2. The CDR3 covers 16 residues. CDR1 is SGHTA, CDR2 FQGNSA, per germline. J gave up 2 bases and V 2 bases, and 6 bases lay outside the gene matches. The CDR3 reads CASSLSASGSTDTQYF. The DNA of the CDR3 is TGTGCCAGCAGCTTATCAGCTAGCGGGTCCACAGATACGCAGTATTTT.

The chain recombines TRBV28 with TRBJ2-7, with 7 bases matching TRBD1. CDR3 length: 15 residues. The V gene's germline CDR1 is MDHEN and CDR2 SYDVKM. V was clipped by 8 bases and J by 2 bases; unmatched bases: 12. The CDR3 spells CASCPDRVQTYEQYF. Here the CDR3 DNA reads TGTGCCAGCTGTCCTGACAGGGTACAGACCTACGAGCAGTACTTC.

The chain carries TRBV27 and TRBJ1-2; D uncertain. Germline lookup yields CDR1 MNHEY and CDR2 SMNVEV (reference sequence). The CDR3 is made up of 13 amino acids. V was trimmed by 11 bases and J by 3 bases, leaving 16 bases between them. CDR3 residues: CACSRTVDYGYTF. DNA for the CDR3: TGTGCCTGCTCCCGGACTGTTGACTATGGCTACACCTTC.

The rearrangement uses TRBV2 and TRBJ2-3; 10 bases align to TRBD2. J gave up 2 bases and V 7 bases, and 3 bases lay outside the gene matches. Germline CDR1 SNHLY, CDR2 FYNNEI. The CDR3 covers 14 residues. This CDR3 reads CASTSGGDTDTQYF. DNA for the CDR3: TGTGCCAGCACGAGCGGGGGGGACACAGATACGCAGTATTTT.